Below are 30 T cell receptor beta chains sequenced from a single sample in a study of lymphopenia after photon versus proton radiotherapy (dated by TCRdb to the late 2010s). The library was obtained by the immunoSEQ multiplex PCR assay. TCRdb took this table from immuneACCESS and kept in-frame rearrangements with V and J called. Such tables lack part of the clones; where checked against another copy, unresolved V genes explain under half of the gap, and the rest is unexplained. This sample comprises 70,000 to 95,000 clones, over 70% of them detected only once. Approximately 1.3% of the sample goes to the ten largest clones. Sequencing used peripheral blood, obtained from a patient treated with proton-based radiotherapy. These receptors came from a man aged 55 to 70 with pancreatic cancer.

The J gene is TRBJ2-1, the V gene TRBV9; 9 nucleotides line up with TRBD2. The CDR3 spans 19 residues. CDR1 is SGDLS and CDR2 is YYNGEE in the germline V gene. J was trimmed by 8 bases and V by 2 bases; bases with no gene match: 20. DNA for the CDR3: TGTGCCAGCAGCGTGAAGGCCGGTAGGGCTCTAGCGGGATGGGATGAGCAGTTCTTC. This gives the protein CASSVKAGRALAGWDEQFF. Based on the CDR3 plus reference TRBV9 and TRBJ2-1, the full variable domain is DSGVTQTPKHLITATGQRVTLRCSPRSGDLSVYWYQQSLDQGLQFLIQYYNGEERAKGNILERFSAQQFPDLHSELNLSSLELGDSALYFCASSVKAGRALAGWDEQFFGPGTRLTVL.

The J gene is TRBJ2-1, the V gene TRBV19; TRBD1 is a possible D gene (5 bases). The CDR3 contains 14 residues. Trimming removed 5 bases at V and 5 bases at J, with 13 bases between. Germline loops: CDR1 LNHDA, CDR2 SQIVND (reference sequence). The CDR3 loop reads CASSSLTAHNEQFF. The CDR3 coding sequence is TGTGCCAGTAGTTCCCTGACAGCCCACAATGAGCAGTTCTTC.

V gene TRBV29-1 combines with J gene TRBJ2-2; D is uncertain. V was shortened by 5 bases and J by 1 base, with 5 bases between the two germline ends. There are 12 residues in the CDR3. From germline, CDR1 is SQVTM and CDR2 ANQGSEA. The CDR3 sequence is CSVNRNTGELFF. The DNA of the CDR3 is TGCAGCGTTAACAGGAACACCGGGGAGCTGTTTTTT.

CDR3 bases: TGCGCCAGCAGCTTGGGCTTGATGAGGGAGGGCCTTCAGAGAACGCAGTATTTT. Protein: CASSLGLMREGLQRTQYF. The chain carries TRBV5-1 and TRBJ2-3; TRBD2 aligns across 7 bases. The CDR3 is 18 amino acids. CDR1 is SGHRS, CDR2 YFSETQ, per germline. J was trimmed by 9 bases and V by 0 bases; bases with no gene match: 19.

The rearrangement joins TRBV18 to TRBJ2-1; unclear D gene. V was trimmed by 0 bases and J by 0 bases, leaving 6 bases between them. There are 15 residues in the CDR3. Looked up from germline, CDR1 is KGHSH and CDR2 is LQKENI. The CDR3, as DNA: TGTGCCAGCTCACCACCTTTTAGCTCCTACAATGAGCAGTTCTTC. This encodes CASSPPFSSYNEQFF.

This chain links TRBV7-9 with TRBJ1-2; D call uncertain. Germline CDR1 is SEHNR and CDR2 is FQNEAQ (reference sequence). V lost 1 base, J lost 8 bases, and 8 bases lay in between. The CDR3 runs to 12 residues. Here the CDR3 DNA reads TGTGCCAGCAGCTTAGAGACGACAGGCTACACCTTC. It yields the protein CASSLETTGYTF.

The V and J genes are TRBV27 and TRBJ1-5; unclear D gene. From germline, CDR1 is MNHEY and CDR2 SMNVEV (reference sequence). There are 14 residues in the CDR3. V was cut by 6 bases and J by 1 base, with 10 bases left in between. The DNA of the CDR3 is TGTGCCAGCAGCCGAGGAGGGAGCAATCAGCCCCAGCATTTT. Translating it yields CASSRGGSNQPQHF.

The chain combines TRBV2 with TRBJ2-3; 8 bases align to TRBD1. Trimming removed 7 bases from V and 8 bases from J; junction bases left unmatched: 8. Germline values: CDR1 SNHLY, CDR2 FYNNEI. The CDR3 is made up of 13 amino acids. The CDR3 sequence is CASNPGGRGTQYF. DNA for the CDR3: TGTGCCAGCAATCCAGGGGGCCGGGGTACGCAGTATTTT.

The chain has TRBV5-4 and TRBJ2-7; unclear D gene. Trimming removed 2 bases at V and 5 bases at J, with 11 bases between. The germline V gene encodes CDR1 SGHNT and CDR2 YYREEE (reference sequence). CDR3 size: 13 residues. DNA for the CDR3: TGTGCCAGCAGCTTACCCGGCCCGAACGAGCAGTACTTC. Protein: CASSLPGPNEQYF. The full variable domain, in which reference TRBV5-4 and TRBJ2-7 provide the parts outside the CDR3, is ETGVTQSPTHLIKTRGQQVTLRCSSQSGHNTVSWYQQALGQGPQFIFQYYREEENGRGNFPPRFSGLQFPNYSSELNVNALELDDSALYLCASSLPGPNEQYFGPGTRLTVT.

The CDR3: CASSFRTGVTDTQYF. In nucleotides, the CDR3 is TGTGCCAGCAGCTTCAGGACGGGAGTCACAGATACGCAGTATTTT. This sequence joins TRBV5-6 and TRBJ2-3; a possible D gene is TRBD2 (6 bases). V was trimmed by 2 bases and J by 2 bases, leaving 12 bases between them. The germline V gene has CDR1 SGHDT and CDR2 YYEEEE. The CDR3 covers 15 residues.

There are a few counts of this clone. Here the CDR3 reads CASSLAGGYTEAFF. The CDR3 DNA sequence: TGTGCCAGCAGTTTAGCAGGGGGTTACACTGAAGCTTTCTTT. The chain carries TRBV28 and TRBJ1-1, with TRBD1 identical over 7 bases. This CDR3 is 14 amino acids long. V lost 2 bases to trimming and J lost 3 bases; unmatched junction nucleotides: 3. The germline CDR1 and CDR2 sequences are MDHEN and SYDVKM.

The V call is TRBV11-3, the J call TRBJ1-4; D gene uncertain. Trimming shortened V by 3 bases and J by 8 bases, and 10 bases separated the two germline ends. The germline V gene has CDR1 SGHNT and CDR2 YENEEA. The CDR3 length is 13 residues. The CDR3: CASSFSDREKLFF. The DNA of the CDR3 is TGTGCCAGCAGCTTCAGTGACCGGGAAAAACTGTTTTTT.

This chain links TRBV5-6 with TRBJ1-1; D gene ambiguous. The CDR3 totals 14 residues. Germline V lookup: CDR1 SGHDT, CDR2 YYEEEE. V was trimmed by 1 base and J by 4 bases, leaving 11 bases between them. CDR3 coding DNA: TGTGCCAGCAGCTTGAGGGTTTACCGCACTGAAGCTTTCTTT. It encodes CASSLRVYRTEAFF.

The chain joins TRBV27 to TRBJ2-1; 8 bases line up with TRBD2. CDR3 size: 16 residues. V lost 3 bases and J lost 7; bases outside the gene matches: 11. Germline V gene data show CDR1 as MNHEY and CDR2 as SMNVEV (reference sequence). The CDR3 bases are TGTGCCAGCAGTTTCTTCGGGCCTAGCGGGTCGAATGAGCAGTTCTTC. Amino acid sequence: CASSFFGPSGSNEQFF.

The V and J genes are TRBV4-2 and TRBJ2-5; 7 bases line up with TRBD1. V trimming: 0 bases; J trimming: 2 bases; junction bases outside the gene matches: 3. Looked up from germline, CDR1 is LGHNA and CDR2 is YNFKEQ. This CDR3 contains 15 residues. DNA for the CDR3: TGTGCCAGCAGCCAAGATGGGACAGAGCAAGAGACCCAGTACTTC. It specifies CASSQDGTEQETQYF.

The V gene is TRBV11-2, the J gene TRBJ2-7, with TRBD1 as a possible D gene (6 bases). The V and J ends lost 2 bases and 7 bases respectively, with 21 bases between them. This CDR3 contains 16 residues. Looked up from germline, CDR1 is SGHAT and CDR2 is FQNNGV. The DNA for the CDR3 is TGTGCCAGCAGCTTAATTGGAGGCCAGGTAGGGGGAGAGCAGTACTTC. Protein: CASSLIGGQVGGEQYF.

The chain employs TRBV27 and TRBJ2-7; 7 bases are a match to TRBD1. Germline V gives CDR1 MNHEY, CDR2 SMNVEV (reference sequence). V dropped 8 bases and J dropped 2; count of bases not matched to a gene: 9. This CDR3 has 14 amino acids. The CDR3 region is CASGRMTGPYEQYF. Written as DNA, the CDR3 is TGTGCCAGCGGAAGGATGACAGGGCCCTACGAGCAGTACTTC.

The V gene is TRBV6-5, the J gene TRBJ2-3, with D unresolved. CDR3 length equals 12 residues. Per germline, CDR1 MNHEY and CDR2 SVGAGI. V was shortened by 5 bases and J by 2 bases, with 5 bases between the two germline ends. The CDR3 loop reads CASSRDTDTQYF. The CDR3 DNA reads TGTGCCAGCAGTAGAGACACAGATACGCAGTATTTT.

The chain uses TRBV11-2 and TRBJ2-2; D uncertain. This CDR3 is built from 17 residues. The germline CDR1 and CDR2 sequences are SGHAT and FQNNGV. The ends were cut back, 6 bases at V and 2 bases at J, with 19 bases in the middle. The CDR3 sequence is CASSRAFPHLNTGELFF. The CDR3 nucleotides are TGTGCCAGCAGTAGAGCTTTCCCTCATCTAAACACCGGGGAGCTGTTTTTT. Variable domain in full (rest from reference TRBV11-2 and TRBJ2-2): EAGVAQSPRYKIIEKRQSVAFWCNPISGHATLYWYQQILGQGPKLLIQFQNNGVVDDSQLPKDRFSAERLKGVDSTLKIQPAKLEDSAVYLCASSRAFPHLNTGELFFGEGSRLTVL.

CDR3: CASSETTLNQPQHF. The DNA of the CDR3 is TGTGCCAGCAGTGAGACTACTCTCAATCAGCCCCAGCATTTT. The chain couples TRBV2 to TRBJ1-5; no definite D call. V was cut by 3 bases and J by 3 bases, with 9 bases left in between. The CDR3 runs 14 residues. From germline, CDR1 is SNHLY and CDR2 FYNNEI.

This clone is a singleton in its sample. The J gene is TRBJ1-1, the V gene TRBV28; D not resolved. The CDR3 sequence is 12 residues long. Trimming removed 7 bases from V and 7 bases from J, with 13 bases in between. Germline CDR1 is MDHEN and CDR2 is SYDVKM. The CDR3, as DNA: TGTGCCAGCAAAGAGGTAGTGGGTGAAGCTTTCTTT. Translating gives CASKEVVGEAFF.

The rearrangement uses TRBV11-2 and TRBJ2-7; no reliable D call. The germline V gene encodes CDR1 SGHAT and CDR2 FQNNGV. The CDR3 sequence is 13 residues long. The V gene lost 5 bases and the J gene lost 6 bases, with 14 bases spanning the gap. The CDR3 nucleotides are TGTGCCAGCAGCCAAACGACCTTAGCCGAGCAGTACTTC. It codes for CASSQTTLAEQYF.

The chain couples TRBV7-6 to TRBJ2-1; no definite D call. Germline CDR1 SGHVS, CDR2 FNYEAQ. CDR3 length: 11 amino acids. V dropped 1 base and J dropped 8 bases, with 3 bases sitting between them. The CDR3 sequence: CASSLGDEQFF. The CDR3, as DNA: TGTGCCAGCAGCTTAGGCGATGAGCAGTTCTTC.

The rearrangement joins TRBV15 to TRBJ1-2, with 7 bases identical to TRBD1. Germline V gene data show CDR1 as LNHNV and CDR2 as YYDKDF (reference sequence). With V trimmed by 0 bases and J by 4 bases, 8 bases remained unmatched. CDR3 length: 16 residues. The DNA of the CDR3 is TGTGCCACCAGCAGAGATCGGGTGACAGGGACCTATGGCTACACCTTC. Amino acid sequence: CATSRDRVTGTYGYTF.

V gene TRBV20-1 combines with J gene TRBJ1-2, with unresolved D. The length of the CDR3 is 10 residues. Trimming pared 8 bases from V and 8 bases from J, leaving 12 bases between. Germline lookup yields CDR1 DFQATT and CDR2 SNEGSKA (reference sequence). The CDR3 nucleotides are TGCAGTCCACATCGGCTGGGCTACACCTTC. Translated: CSPHRLGYTF.

The J gene is TRBJ2-6, the V gene TRBV9; 9 bases are shared with TRBD1. The CDR3 is made up of 18 amino acids. The junction had 8 bases not matched to a gene; V was cut back by 4 bases and J by 0 bases. The V gene's germline CDR1 is SGDLS and CDR2 YYNGEE. CDR3 DNA: TGTGCCAGCAGCTTTTTGACAGGGGGAAGCTCTGGGGCCAACGTCCTGACTTTC. This gives the protein CASSFLTGGSSGANVLTF.

V gene TRBV28 combines with J gene TRBJ2-5; 7 nucleotides line up with TRBD1. V trimming: 5 bases; J trimming: 2 bases; junction bases outside the gene matches: 8. The V gene's germline CDR1 is MDHEN and CDR2 SYDVKM. This CDR3 has 15 residues. This CDR3 reads CASSESGGLQETQYF. The DNA of the CDR3 is TGTGCCAGCAGTGAGTCAGGGGGATTACAAGAGACCCAGTACTTC.

V gene TRBV28 combines with J gene TRBJ1-5, with a possible D match to TRBD1 (5 bases). V was trimmed by 3 bases and J by 7 bases, leaving 13 bases between them. This CDR3 region has 14 residues. In germline, CDR1 is MDHEN, CDR2 SYDVKM. The CDR3 loop reads CASSFLGRGQPQHF. The CDR3 DNA reads as TGTGCCAGCAGTTTTCTGGGTAGGGGCCAGCCCCAGCATTTT.

The chain uses TRBV12-5 and TRBJ2-3; no clear D gene. The V gene lost 5 bases and the J gene lost 5 bases, with 11 bases spanning the gap. Looked up from germline, CDR1 is LGHNT and CDR2 is FRNRAP. CDR3 length: 13 amino acids. The DNA for the CDR3 is TGTGCTAGTGGTCCCAACGAGGTAGATACGCAGTATTTT. Translating it yields CASGPNEVDTQYF.

This chain connects TRBV29-1 to TRBJ2-1, with 7 bases matching TRBD2. Per the germline V gene, CDR1 is SQVTM and CDR2 is ANQGSEA. CDR3 length equals 14 residues. V shed 7 bases and J 1 base; nucleotides not matched to a gene: 7. This CDR3 is CSASSGLSYNEQFF. The CDR3 nucleotides are TGCAGCGCGTCTAGCGGCCTTTCCTACAATGAGCAGTTCTTC.